This T cell receptor (beta chain) was recovered during a study of cytomegalovirus exposure and HLA in healthy donors. Study-wide points: Generally TCR sequences proved uncommon, though certain public TCRs appeared in numerous donors. As was reported, the classifier diagnosed cytomegalovirus status with high specificity and sensitivity.

The CDR3 extends over 13 amino acids. Germline V gives CDR1 MGHRA, CDR2 YSYEKL. V was cut by 7 bases and J by 4 bases, with 12 bases left in between. Concerning this clone: What it binds is unknown.

Data came from immunoSEQ multiplex PCR; TCRdb stores just in-frame clones and leaves some out. The data contain about 130,000 clones, about 90% of them seen just once; the ten biggest clones take up 6.2%. The sample consisted of PBMCs. This sequence joins TRBV4-1 and TRBJ2-3; possible D gene TRBD2, 5 bases. The TCR was taken from a woman aged 25 to 39 in good health and CMV-seropositive. The CDR3 coding sequence is TGCGCCAGCACGAGGGAATATCCAGATACGCAGTATTTT. Amino acid sequence: CASTREYPDTQYF.